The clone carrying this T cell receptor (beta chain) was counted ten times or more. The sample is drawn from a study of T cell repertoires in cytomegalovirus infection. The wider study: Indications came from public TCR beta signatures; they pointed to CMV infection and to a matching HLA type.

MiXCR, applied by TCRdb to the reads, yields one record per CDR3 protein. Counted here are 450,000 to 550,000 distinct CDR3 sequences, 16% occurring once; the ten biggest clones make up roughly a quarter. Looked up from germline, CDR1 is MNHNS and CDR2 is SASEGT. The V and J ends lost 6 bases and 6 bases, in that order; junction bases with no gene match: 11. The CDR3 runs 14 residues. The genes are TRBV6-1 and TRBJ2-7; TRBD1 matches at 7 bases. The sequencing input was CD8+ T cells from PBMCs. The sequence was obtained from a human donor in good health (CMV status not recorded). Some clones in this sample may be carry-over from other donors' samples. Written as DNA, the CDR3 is TGTGCCAGCAGATCTGACAGGGTCCTACGCGAGCAGTACTTC. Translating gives CASRSDRVLREQYF.